Below are 3 T cell receptor beta chains sequenced from a single sample in a study of regulatory T cells in long-lasting Graves disease. Time point specified: newly diagnosed GD, antithyroid drugs for less than 3 months. PBMC-derived RNA was used for the TCR library. Building of the TCR beta libraries involved iRepertoire HTBI primers and Arm-PCR of CDR3 regions. TCRdb reprocessed the multiplex PCR reads with MiXCR, giving one entry per CDR3 protein. The sample comprises 350,000 to 500,000 distinct CDR3 sequences, around 15% of which are singletons, and approximately 15% rests with the top ten. Separately, the same data were catalogued under a study of T cells in Graves' hyperthyroidism and ophthalmopathy.

This material consisted of peripheral blood mononuclear cells (PBMCs), taken at new diagnosis, from a patient treated with antithyroid drugs. These receptors were obtained from a woman between 45 and 65 years old with Graves disease.

This clonotype was detected ten times or more. V is TRBV29-1 and J is TRBJ2-3; TRBD1 or TRBD2 may be the D gene (5 bases each). V lost 4 bases to trimming and J lost 9 bases, with 26 bases between them. Germline V gene sequence: CDR1 SQVTM, CDR2 ANQGSEA. CDR3 length: 16 amino acids. The CDR3 DNA reads TGCAGCGTTGGGAGTGGAGGACACCCCGGAGTAGACACGCAGTATTTT. Residues: CSVGSGGHPGVDTQYF.

This clonotype has at least ten counts. CDR3 loop: CASSLRQHVTDTQYF. CDR3 DNA: TGTGCCAGCAGTTTGCGACAGCACGTCACAGATACGCAGTATTTT. The V gene is TRBV28, the J gene TRBJ2-3; D possibly corresponds to TRBD1 (5 bases). Deletions cut 3 bases from V and 2 bases from J, with 12 bases between. The germline CDR1 and CDR2 sequences are MDHEN and SYDVKM. The CDR3 loop spans 15 amino acids.

This clonotype was seen a handful of times. The rearrangement uses TRBV29-1 and TRBJ1-1; D is unresolved. This CDR3 has 11 residues. Germline V gene sequence: CDR1 SQVTM, CDR2 ANQGSEA. The CDR3 coding sequence is TGCAGGGCGGCGTCGGGGTCTGAAGCTTTCTTT. Translating gives CRAASGSEAFF.